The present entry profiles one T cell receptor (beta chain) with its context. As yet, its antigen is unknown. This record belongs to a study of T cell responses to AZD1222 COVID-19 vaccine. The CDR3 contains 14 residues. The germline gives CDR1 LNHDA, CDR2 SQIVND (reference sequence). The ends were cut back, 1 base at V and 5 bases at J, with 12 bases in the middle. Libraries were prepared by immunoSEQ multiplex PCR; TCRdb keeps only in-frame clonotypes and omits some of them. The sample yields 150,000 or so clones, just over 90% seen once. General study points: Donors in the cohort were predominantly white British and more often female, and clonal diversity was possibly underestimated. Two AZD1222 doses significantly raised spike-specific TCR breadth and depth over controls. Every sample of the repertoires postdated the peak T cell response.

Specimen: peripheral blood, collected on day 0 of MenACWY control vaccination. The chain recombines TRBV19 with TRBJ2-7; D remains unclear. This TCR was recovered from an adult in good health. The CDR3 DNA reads TGTGCCAGTAGTATAGGGACGACGCGGCACGAGCAGTACTTC. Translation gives CASSIGTTRHEQYF.